This T cell receptor (beta chain) was retrieved from a study of OX40 agonist ivuxolimab in advanced cancers. Study summary: Aged roughly 20 to 85 with a mean of approximately 60 years, they were about 83% male. A partial response was reached by three patients: one with hepatocellular carcinoma and two with cutaneous melanoma. Study-wide points: At 0.1 to 3.0 mg/kg and by week 6, CD4+ and CD8+ T cells in the blood had expanded clonally.

With baseline, cycle 4 day 1, and cycle 7 day 1 as timepoints, blood was sampled. Concerning this clone: What it binds is unknown.

Sequencing was performed with immunoSEQ multiplex PCR; in TCRdb, only in-frame clones are kept and a portion is missing. The data show tens of thousands of clones, with 70% to 80% seen just once and approximately 20% held by the top ten. The receptor comes from an adult with an advanced solid tumor such as melanoma, head and neck, liver or kidney cancer. The sequencing used CD4+ or CD8+ T cells sorted from blood, collected in a trial of the OX40 agonist ivuxolimab.

CDR3: CASWAWDTDTQYF. The DNA of the CDR3 is TGTGCCAGCTGGGCCTGGGACACAGATACGCAGTATTTT. The rearrangement joins TRBV6-1 to TRBJ2-3; no reliable D call. Trimming cost V 8 bases and J 2 bases, with 11 bases left between them. This CDR3 is 13 amino acids long. In germline, CDR1 is MNHNS, CDR2 SASEGT.